The clone carrying this T cell receptor beta chain was picked up a small number of times. This CDR3 is 13 amino acids long. V lost 1 base to trimming and J lost 5 bases, with 5 bases between them. Germline CDR1 reads LNHDA; CDR2 reads SQIVND (reference sequence). The record originates from a study of T-cell memory formation after mild COVID-19. TCRdb independently ran MiXCR on the 5' RACE reads; one entry per CDR3 protein. Among 200,000 to 300,000 distinct CDR3 sequences listed, approximately 15% were seen once. This sequence was found in a man in his late teens or twenties who had mild COVID-19 (a few samples of this study predate the infection). Cell type and time point are not known. The sequenced sample consisted of PBMCs or a T cell subset sorted from them (not recorded which). The chain uses TRBV19 and TRBJ2-2; D gene unclear. CDR3 DNA: TGTGCCAGTAGTATAGCCGGTACCGGGGAGCTGTTTTTT. Encoded protein: CASSIAGTGELFF.